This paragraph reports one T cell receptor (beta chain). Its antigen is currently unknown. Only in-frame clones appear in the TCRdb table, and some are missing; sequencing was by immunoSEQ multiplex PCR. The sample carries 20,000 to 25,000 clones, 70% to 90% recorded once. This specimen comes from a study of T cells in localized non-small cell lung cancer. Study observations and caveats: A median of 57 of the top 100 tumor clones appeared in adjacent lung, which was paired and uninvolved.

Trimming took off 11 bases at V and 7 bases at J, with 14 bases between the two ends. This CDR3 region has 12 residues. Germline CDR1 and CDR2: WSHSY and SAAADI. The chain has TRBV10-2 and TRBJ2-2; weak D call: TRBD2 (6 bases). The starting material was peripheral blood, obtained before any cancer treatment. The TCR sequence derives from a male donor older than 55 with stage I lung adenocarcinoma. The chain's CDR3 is CAAKGRDGELFF. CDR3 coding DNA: TGCGCCGCCAAGGGGCGGGACGGGGAGCTGTTTTTT.